These 25 T cell receptor beta chains originate from one sample sequenced in a study of T cell responses to AZD1222 COVID-19 vaccine. Assay used: immunoSEQ multiplex PCR; TCRdb lists only in-frame clones, some missing. The data contain about 130,000 clones, around 84% of them seen just once; the ten biggest clones take up approximately 20%. The material was peripheral blood, obtained on day 0 of AZD1222 vaccination. These TCRs come from an adult in good health.

V and J are TRBV14 and TRBJ2-7, with TRBD1 matching over 11 bases. The CDR3 is 16 amino acids. From germline, CDR1 is SGHDN and CDR2 FVKESK. The junction had 12 bases not matched to a gene; V was cut back by 4 bases and J by 7 bases. The CDR3 here is CASSPPQGQGDFEQYF. The CDR3 nucleotides are TGTGCCAGCAGCCCACCCCAGGGACAGGGGGATTTTGAGCAGTACTTC.

The chain uses TRBV4-3 and TRBJ1-1; D gene ambiguous. The CDR3 spans 14 residues. Germline V gives CDR1 LGHNA, CDR2 YSLEER. V lost 0 bases and J lost 1, with 6 bases in between. CDR3 residues: CASSQERGNTEAFF. CDR3 nucleotide sequence: TGCGCCAGCAGCCAAGAGCGGGGGAACACTGAAGCTTTCTTT.

The genes are TRBV4-3 and TRBJ1-6; a possible D gene is TRBD1 (6 bases). Germline lookup yields CDR1 LGHNA and CDR2 YSLEER. V lost 5 bases, J lost 2 bases, and 16 bases lay in between. The CDR3 spans 17 residues. In DNA, the CDR3 is TGCGCCAGCAGCAATGGGGGGCGAGGAACCTATAATTCACCCCTCCACTTT. Residues: CASSNGGRGTYNSPLHF.

The rearrangement joins TRBV28 to TRBJ2-2, with 12 bases aligning to TRBD1. The trim removed 7 bases at V and 4 bases at J, leaving 13 bases unmatched. The CDR3 is 18 amino acids. Germline loops: CDR1 MDHEN, CDR2 SYDVKM. The CDR3 nucleotides are TGTGCCAGCACTCAAAGCCCGGGACAGGGGGCAAGCACCGGGGAGCTGTTTTTT. This translates into CASTQSPGQGASTGELFF.

This chain uses TRBV6-1 with TRBJ2-5; D tentatively fits TRBD1 or TRBD2 (6 bases each). Trimming left V 0 bases short and J 4 bases short, with 12 bases between. Germline lookup yields CDR1 MNHNS and CDR2 SASEGT. This CDR3 comprises 15 residues. The CDR3 nucleotides read TGTGCCAGCAGTGAAGCCGAAGGGGGAGGAGAGACCCAGTACTTC. It is translated as CASSEAEGGGETQYF.

V and J are TRBV5-4 and TRBJ1-2; the D is unclear. V was trimmed by 6 bases and J by 6 bases, leaving 15 bases between them. Germline CDR1 reads SGHNT; CDR2 reads YYREEE (reference sequence). This CDR3 has 13 amino acids. CDR3 region: CASTSWGYNGYTF. The CDR3 DNA sequence: TGTGCCAGCACCTCTTGGGGATACAATGGCTACACCTTC.

The V gene is TRBV11-2, the J gene TRBJ2-4; TRBD2 matches at 7 bases. The CDR3 runs to 15 residues. CDR1 and CDR2 (germline): SGHAT, FQNNGV. J lost 7 bases, V lost 1 base, and 7 bases had no gene match. CDR3 sequence reads: CASSLGGGVANIQYF. The CDR3 DNA follows: TGTGCCAGCAGCTTAGGTGGGGGGGTCGCGAACATTCAGTACTTC.

This clone was detected only once. J is TRBJ2-7 and V is TRBV29-1, with 10 nucleotides matching TRBD1. The CDR3 spans 14 residues. Germline CDR1 SQVTM, CDR2 ANQGSEA. V lost 5 bases, J lost 3 bases, and 7 bases stayed unmatched. The CDR3 sequence: CSVIPGQGFYEQYF. The DNA of the CDR3 is TGCAGCGTTATTCCGGGACAGGGGTTCTACGAGCAGTACTTC.

V usage is TRBV7-9 and J usage is TRBJ2-1; 11 bases fit TRBD1. Germline V gene data show CDR1 as SEHNR and CDR2 as FQNEAQ (reference sequence). CDR3 length: 16 residues. Trimming cost V 4 bases and J 4 bases; bases outside gene matches: 6. In nucleotides, the CDR3 is TGTGCCAGCAGCTCCCGGGGACAGGGGGAATACAATGAGCAGTTCTTC. Translating gives CASSSRGQGEYNEQFF.

The gene calls are TRBV14 and TRBJ2-4; D is undetermined. This CDR3 is built from 17 residues. The V and J ends lost 0 bases and 0 bases respectively, with 12 bases between them. Per germline, CDR1 SGHDN and CDR2 FVKESK. In DNA, the CDR3 is TGTGCCAGCAGCCAAGATCCGCTAGTGGGAGCCAAAAACATTCAGTACTTC. It yields the protein CASSQDPLVGAKNIQYF.

Concerning this clone itself: One junction end disagrees with the germline gene, perhaps due to a read error. The chain has TRBV27 and TRBJ2-3, with 10 bases that match TRBD2. Germline assignment: CDR1 MNHEY and CDR2 SMNVEV (reference sequence). This CDR3 spans 15 amino acids. The CDR3 region is CASSLGLAGDLRFLF. The CDR3 DNA is TGTGCCAGCAGTTTAGGGCTAGCGGGGGACCTCCGGTTCCTTTTT.

The chain recombines TRBV7-2 with TRBJ2-2, with a tentative D call TRBD1 (6 bases). The CDR3 spans 15 residues. V gave up 3 bases and J gave up 0 bases, with 8 bases separating them. Germline lookup yields CDR1 SGHTA and CDR2 FQGNSA. The CDR3 loop is CASSFEGANTGELFF. The CDR3 DNA reads as TGTGCCAGCAGCTTCGAGGGGGCGAACACCGGGGAGCTGTTTTTT.

The chain employs TRBV29-1 and TRBJ1-3; no clear D. This CDR3 region has 12 residues. Germline CDR1 is SQVTM and CDR2 is ANQGSEA. The germline V and J ends were trimmed by 6 bases and 0 bases, with 6 bases remaining between them. The DNA of the CDR3 is TGCAGCGTCTCTTTCTCTGGAAACACCATATATTTT. Translated: CSVSFSGNTIYF.

This clone is a singleton in its sample. The chain employs TRBV28 and TRBJ1-2; the D gene is possibly TRBD1 (5 bases). Per germline, CDR1 MDHEN and CDR2 SYDVKM. The V end lost 6 bases, the J end lost 6 bases, and 20 bases lay between the germline ends. The CDR3 contains 15 residues. The CDR3: CASRRPAQGVNGYTF. CDR3 sequence (DNA): TGTGCCAGCAGACGACCAGCTCAGGGTGTCAATGGCTACACCTTC.

CDR3 bases: TGTGCCAGCAGTCTTCGACTTGGGGCCAACGTCCTGACTTTC. Encoded protein: CASSLRLGANVLTF. The chain recombines TRBV27 with TRBJ2-6; D remains ambiguous. V was shortened by 5 bases and J by 3 bases, with 8 bases between the two germline ends. There are 14 residues in the CDR3. The germline CDR1 and CDR2 sequences are MNHEY and SMNVEV (reference sequence). Variable domain in full (rest from reference TRBV27 and TRBJ2-6): EAQVTQNPRYLITVTGKKLTVTCSQNMNHEYMSWYRQDPGLGLRQIYYSMNVEVTDKGDVPEGYKVSRKEKRNFPLILESPSPNQTSLYFCASSLRLGANVLTFGAGSRLTVL.

The rearrangement joins TRBV5-1 to TRBJ1-6, with TRBD1 matching 9 bases. The CDR3 is 14 residues long. V shed 4 bases and J 7 bases; nucleotides not matched to a gene: 3. CDR1 is SGHRS, CDR2 YFSETQ, per germline. The CDR3 loop is CASSPDRGNSPLHF. The CDR3 DNA is TGCGCCAGCAGCCCGGACAGGGGAAATTCACCCCTCCACTTT. Together with reference TRBV5-1 and TRBJ1-6, the CDR3 gives the full variable domain: KAGVTQTPRYLIKTRGQQVTLSCSPISGHRSVSWYQQTPGQGLQFLFEYFSETQRNKGNFPGRFSGRQFSNSRSEMNVSTLELGDSALYLCASSPDRGNSPLHFGNGTRLTVT.

The chain links TRBV28 to TRBJ1-1, with 8 bases matching TRBD1. The CDR3 runs 14 residues. The ends lost 2 bases at V and 4 bases at J; junction bases unmatched: 3. CDR1 is MDHEN and CDR2 is SYDVKM in the germline V gene. CDR3 sequence (DNA): TGTGCCAGCAGTTTAATTGACAGGGGCACTGAAGCTTTCTTT. Its translation is CASSLIDRGTEAFF. Full variable domain (outside the CDR3, taken from reference TRBV28 and TRBJ1-1): DVKVTQSSRYLVKRTGEKVFLECVQDMDHENMFWYRQDPGLGLRLIYFSYDVKMKEKGDIPEGYSVSREKKERFSLILESASTNQTSMYLCASSLIDRGTEAFFGQGTRLTVV.

CDR3 sequence reads: CASRAGQNQPQHF. The CDR3 DNA reads as TGTGCCAGCAGGGCGGGACAGAATCAGCCCCAGCATTTT. This chain joins TRBV27 and TRBJ1-5, with 7 bases aligning to TRBD1. V was pared by 6 bases and J by 4 bases, with 3 bases of the junction left unmatched. CDR1 and CDR2 (germline): MNHEY, SMNVEV (reference sequence). The CDR3 loop spans 13 amino acids.

Note on this clone: At the DNA level, this CDR3 is encoded by other sequences in the same sample as well. The chain couples TRBV2 to TRBJ2-5; D may be TRBD1 (6 bases). This CDR3 has 12 amino acids. CDR1 is SNHLY and CDR2 is FYNNEI in the germline V gene. V was shortened by 6 bases and J by 2 bases, with 7 bases between the two germline ends. The DNA of the CDR3 is TGTGCCAGCAGCGGACAGCAAGAGACCCAGTACTTC. Translation gives CASSGQQETQYF.

V gene TRBV7-2 combines with J gene TRBJ2-7, with 8 bases lining up with TRBD1. The germline V gene encodes CDR1 SGHTA and CDR2 FQGNSA. CDR3 length equals 14 residues. V was clipped by 5 bases and J by 2 bases; unmatched bases: 5. This CDR3 reads CASSQGQGTYEQYF. The DNA of the CDR3 is TGTGCCAGCAGCCAAGGACAGGGAACCTACGAGCAGTACTTC.

The J gene is TRBJ1-5, the V gene TRBV28; tentative D call: TRBD1 (6 bases). Germline loops: CDR1 MDHEN, CDR2 SYDVKM. The V and J ends lost 10 bases and 4 bases respectively, with 14 bases between them. The CDR3 sequence is 13 residues long. The CDR3 nucleotides are TGTGCCATCGCCGGGACACCGAATCAGCCCCAGCATTTT. It yields the protein CAIAGTPNQPQHF.

The rearrangement links TRBV9 to TRBJ1-4; 12 bases map to TRBD1. This CDR3 is built from 15 residues. V lost 2 bases, J lost 10 bases, and 6 bases stayed unmatched. Germline V lookup: CDR1 SGDLS, CDR2 YYNGEE. The CDR3 region has the DNA TGTGCCAGCAGCGTCCTTGGGACAGGGGGCGGAAAACTGTTTTTT. Amino acid sequence: CASSVLGTGGGKLFF.

The chain employs TRBV18 and TRBJ2-5; D is perhaps TRBD1 (5 bases). The CDR3 runs to 16 residues. Germline loops: CDR1 KGHSH, CDR2 LQKENI. V gave up 1 base and J gave up 2 bases, with 14 bases separating them. CDR3 bases: TGTGCCAGCTCACCACAGGACATCGACCCTCAAGAGACCCAGTACTTC. Its protein is CASSPQDIDPQETQYF.

On this clone: The junction departs from the called germline gene at one end, perhaps through a read error. CDR3: CASSLRENTEAFF. The CDR3 region has the DNA TGTGCTAGCAGCTTACGGGAGAACACTGAAGCTTTCTTT. This sequence joins TRBV7-7 and TRBJ1-1; D is unclear. Germline V gene data show CDR1 as SSHAT and CDR2 as FNYEAQ (reference sequence). The CDR3 runs 13 residues.

The rearrangement joins TRBV7-8 to TRBJ2-7, with TRBD1 identical over 8 bases. This CDR3 region has 13 residues. Germline assignment: CDR1 SGHVS and CDR2 FQNEAQ. V lost 8 bases and J lost 3; bases outside the gene matches: 6. CDR3 sequence: CASLPTGVYEQYF. The CDR3 DNA follows: TGTGCCAGCCTACCGACAGGGGTCTACGAGCAGTACTTC.